Sequencing of this T cell receptor beta chain was carried out in a study of T-cell memory formation after mild COVID-19. About the research overall: Clustering of TCRs was largely donor specific.

Study observations and caveats: CD4+ contracting clones were found mainly in CM and EM, and CD8+ ones in EMRA.

The CDR3 covers 15 residues. V trimming: 2 bases; J trimming: 4 bases; junction bases outside the gene matches: 4. As to this clonotype: Its specificity is not known.

TCRdb reprocessed the 5' RACE reads with MiXCR, giving one entry per CDR3 protein. The sample has about 430,000 distinct CDR3 sequences; approximately 24% are singletons. The sample comprised PBMCs or a T cell subset sorted from them (not recorded which). The rearrangement links TRBV12-3 or TRBV12-4 to TRBJ1-4; 7 nucleotides agree with TRBD1. This sequence originates from an adult woman who had mild COVID-19 (a few samples of this study predate the infection). Cell type and time point are not known. CDR3 region: CASSLKTGVNEKLFF. The CDR3 DNA reads TGTGCCAGCAGTTTAAAAACAGGGGTTAATGAAAAACTGTTTTTT.